The text below deals with one TCR beta chain. Its antigen remains unidentified. No base qualities exist here, and no much larger clone lies one base off it. The cohort comprised fewer than 750 healthy bone marrow donors. At the time of sampling, every cohort member was nominally healthy, though immune exposures that went unrecorded were likely present. The donor tested CMV seropositive and was one of the 289 seropositive cohort members. Each donor provided a peripheral blood sample, and peripheral blood mononuclear cells were used for TCR beta sequencing. The Qiagen DNeasy Blood Extraction Kit was used to extract genomic DNA from the blood cell samples. This entry belongs to a study of cytomegalovirus exposure and HLA in healthy donors (dated by TCRdb to about 2017). Concerning the study at large: According to an earlier analysis of a few hundred of the donors, roughly 180 million T cells yielded some 120 million unique TCR beta sequences and around 280 Gb of sequence data. In an earlier analysis of 500 to 650 of the donors, high-throughput TCR beta sequencing was used to judge whether each TCR beta V gene segment behaved as functional or pseudogenic. The number of typed donors differed by locus: roughly 620-640 for A, B, C, DRB1 and DQB1; about 520 for DQA1; approximately 600 for DPA1; and some 430 for DPB1. Donor age, sex, ethnicity and CMV serostatus were compiled together with the repertoire data. Besides the first cohort of roughly 640 subjects, a separate validation cohort made up of roughly 120 different subjects was used. The study profiled the T cell repertoires of under 850 subjects by immunosequencing and related them to cytomegalovirus serostatus. To predict cytomegalovirus infection status, the study brought together high-throughput TCR immunosequencing, statistical association of individual TCRs with disease status, and machine learning. Around 320 gigabases of sequencing data and some 85 million unique TCR sequences were included in an early release covering roughly 600 HLA-typed donors. All discovery cohort repertoires had been generated on a single sequencing platform. The study aimed to test whether cataloging public T cell receptors could reveal signatures of past pathogen exposure. Because of strong linkage in the cohort, roughly five DR-DQ haplotypes were treated as single units for association and clustering. In a later analysis, previously published TCR beta repertoires from 600 to 850 donors were re-analyzed and high-resolution HLA genotyping was added so that TCR occurrence patterns could be studied. Rather than using new phenotypic data, the later analysis identified candidate immune exposures from TCR beta sequences and from how often those sequences occurred across donors. Genome-wide SNP genotypes for about 65% of the roughly 670 donors were used in a later genetic analysis, which treated that subset as a discovery cohort. Among under 450 genotyped donors of the cohort, an average of around 240,000 unique TCR beta nucleotide sequences were sequenced per donor, around 18% of them non-productive. Of the roughly 400 genotyped donors, approximately 82% fell in the genetic ancestry cluster associated with self-reported Caucasian donors. Both class I and class II loci were covered by HLA typing, at four-digit resolution. Study-level results and caveats: The study listed over 150 TCR beta chains as associated with cytomegalovirus. In both the original and validation cohorts, the classifier was reported to diagnose cytomegalovirus status with high specificity and sensitivity. The sequencing pipeline was judged likely to have produced a cluster of highly shared sequence variants as a technical artifact. According to a later analysis, parvovirus B19, influenza, CMV and Epstein-Barr virus appeared linked to several top co-occurrence clusters. In a later genetic analysis, a missense DCLRE1C variant was associated with V-gene and J-gene trimming of TCR beta chains, and the association was replicated in an independent cohort. A later genetic analysis reported fewer N-insertions in productive TCRs among donors in an Asian-associated ancestry cluster than the roughly 620-donor mean. Most TCR sequences were seen in very few donors, while some public TCRs were found in many individuals. A later analysis found that HLA-associated TCR beta chains were more clonally expanded and had lower generation probabilities than equally common non-associated chains. Because some donors lacked HLA typing at each locus, the association tests relied only on the typed subset. The presence/absence analyses assumed that sequencing depth was roughly uniform across donors, and that assumption may not be true. Most CMV-associated TCR beta chains appeared to be HLA-restricted in a later analysis, and the HLA associations seemed to be driven largely by CMV exposure. A later analysis associated 16,951 TCR beta sequences with specific HLA alleles at a false discovery rate of 0.05. Correlated functional status among segregating V segments might reflect linkage disequilibrium, but an unknown experimental factor could not be ruled out. According to the authors, the approach could potentially be generalized to other disease states and immunological phenotypes. A few of the identified cytomegalovirus-associated TCR beta chains were confirmed in vitro to be specific for cytomegalovirus antigens. Because counts were too low, about 18 rarely observed V segments, including chromosome 9 orphons, were excluded from the earlier analysis of around 590 of the donors. For the cohort, immune exposure information was limited to CMV serostatus. Assigning TCR associations to individual alleles was difficult when HLA alleles, especially DR and DQ, strongly co-occurred. A further reported finding was that TCR beta sequences accurately predicted the HLA-A and HLA-B alleles for most subjects in the first cohort. Only TCR beta chains were sequenced in this cohort, and the absence of alpha or paired-chain data limited detectable features. In an earlier analysis of several hundred of the donors, most TCR beta V segments were observed in productive rearrangements about 87% or about 30% of the time, broadly matching IMGT annotations. In a later analysis, the rate of TCR association differed among HLA loci, with DRB1 alleles having the most associated TCRs and HLA-C alleles having the fewest.

Library preparation was by the immunoSEQ multiplex PCR assay. For the multiplex PCR, a mixture combining 60 forward primers for TCR Vbeta segments and 13 reverse primers for TCR Jbeta segments was used. Amplification of the CDR3 region of rearranged TCR beta genes was performed with a multiplex PCR assay on genomic DNA. The Illumina HiSeq System was used to sequence the amplified TCR beta libraries as 87-base-pair reads. From the authors' description of their analysis: Across the 670 or so repertoires, a later analysis counted tens of millions of unique TCR beta chains, roughly 11 million of which were shared by at least two donors. A nearest-neighbor algorithm error-corrected the raw reads and collapsed the reads into unique sequences, merging closely related sequences to remove PCR and sequencing errors. To assign V, D and J gene segments, CDR3 sequences were aligned to IMGT reference sequences. For a sequence to be retained, at least a six-nucleotide match to both a V gene segment and a J gene segment was required. Rearrangements were classified as productive when the CDR3 lacked stop codons and remained in frame with V and J, and all other rearrangements were classified as non-productive. CDR3 was defined according to IMGT convention as the region running from the second conserved V-encoded cysteine to the conserved J-encoded phenylalanine. Sequences without an unambiguous match to a single V gene segment were excluded from the earlier analysis of almost 600 of the donors. An earlier analysis of just under 600 of the donors called V segments functional above 56.7% productive rearrangements and segregating when the between-donor standard deviation exceeded 5%. To diagnose cytomegalovirus status from the catalog of TCR beta chain sequences, a statistical classification framework was built. In a later analysis, V and J genes were assigned by comparing TCR nucleotide sequences against IMGT/GENE-DB human TR gene sequences. In a later analysis, CDR3 sequences and most-parsimonious VDJ recombination scenarios were assigned using the TCRdist pipeline. A later analysis defined each TCR beta chain by its CDR3 amino acid sequence plus V-gene family, and excluded reads lacking a unique V-gene family. To address suspected cross-contamination and a sequencing artifact, a later analysis removed approximately 590 highly shared, low-generation-probability nucleotide sequences. A later analysis calculated a clonal expansion index for each public chain from normalized within-repertoire ranks of inferred template counts. Generation probabilities in a later analysis came from a VDJ recombination model fitted to out-of-frame rearrangements, and those results were checked against IGoR. In a later analysis, hypergeometric tests were used to score TCR-TCR, TCR-HLA and TCR-CMV co-occurrence, with a repertoire-size bias correction applied to TCR pairs. False discovery rates were estimated in a later analysis by permuting HLA or CMV assignments 20 times. In a later analysis, co-occurring TCRs were grouped using DBSCAN, and TCRdist sequence similarity was added for clustering within HLA-allele-positive subsets. Repertoires with fewer than 30,000 or more than 120,000 public chains, plus five repertoires with anomalous nucleotide sharing, were excluded from co-occurrence clustering. TCRdb mirrors the immuneACCESS table, restricted to in-frame sequences. Some clones are absent from its copies; in checked studies, under half trace to an unresolved V gene, and the reason for the others is unknown. V, J and clone size reflect that table, while D and trimming were determined from the DNA. The sample table holds some 120,000 clones, of which 55% to 75% were seen once. 1.6% of the sample is in the top ten clones.

The receptor was isolated from a man between 25 and 39 years old in good health and CMV-seropositive. The source material was PBMCs.

The CDR3 corresponds to CAIEVNANEKLFF. The DNA is TGTGCCATAGAGGTCAATGCGAATGAAAAACTGTTTTTT. This chain joins TRBV7-9 to TRBJ1-4, with the D gene not confidently named. The CDR3 starts with the cysteine, ends with the phenylalanine, and has 13 residues. This entry keeps only the CDR3 DNA: 39 bases, framed from base 1. At the junction V is shortened by 10 bases and J by 5 bases, with 14 bases in between. The CDR1 and CDR2 encoded by the germline V gene (reference sequence) are SEHNR and FQNEAQ.